These T cell receptor beta chains were read from a single sample in a study. MiXCR, applied by TCRdb to the 5' RACE reads, yields one record per CDR3 protein. The table has 9,500 to 15,000 distinct CDR3 sequences, approximately 50% seen once. Sequencing was done on a sample of tumor-infiltrating Tregs sorted from the breast tumor. These receptors all stem from a female donor with breast cancer. Both conserved end residues are part of each CDR3. The D gene is left open where the match is weak. Only part of the rows carry a size: once, few, many, or a class if the clone is expanded.

CDR3,DNA,D,V,J,size
CASTPLIGNEAFF,TGTGCCAGCACCCCTCTGATTGGCAATGAAGCTTTCTTT,-,TRBV25-1,TRBJ1-1,-
CSASSALAYEQYF,TGCAGTGCTAGTTCAGCCTTGGCCTACGAGCAGTACTTC,-,TRBV20-1,TRBJ2-7,few
CASSLAGFGGAQYNEQFF,TGTGCCAGCAGCTTAGCAGGTTTTGGGGGAGCCCAATACAATGAGCAGTTCTTC,-,TRBV7-2,TRBJ2-1,-
CASSTQGAGQPQHF,TGTGCCAGCAGTACACAGGGGGCGGGACAGCCCCAGCATTTT,TRBD1,TRBV27,TRBJ1-5,-
CASSLADRYQPQHF,TGTGCCAGCAGCTTAGCGGACAGGTATCAGCCCCAGCATTTT,TRBD1,TRBV7-2,TRBJ1-5,-
CSARTGGAASYGYTF,TGCAGTGCTAGAACAGGGGGCGCGGCCAGTTATGGCTACACCTTC,TRBD1,TRBV20-1,TRBJ1-2,-
CASSYSTENYGYTF,TGTGCCAGCAGTTACTCGACGGAGAACTATGGCTACACCTTC,-,TRBV6-5,TRBJ1-2,few
CASSTQDTGELFF,TGTGCCAGCAGCACCCAAGACACCGGGGAGCTGTTTTTT,-,TRBV4-2,TRBJ2-2,-
CSATLDRVDGYTF,TGCAGTGCGACCCTGGACAGGGTTGATGGCTACACCTTC,TRBD1,TRBV20-1,TRBJ1-2,-
CASSQRGGARNEQFF,TGTGCCAGCAGCCAACGTGGTGGTGCGAGAAATGAGCAGTTCTTC,-,TRBV11-2,TRBJ2-1,-
CASSLTGTRYF,TGTGCCAGCAGCTTGACAGGGACTAGGTATTTT,-,TRBV7-9,TRBJ2-3,-
CATSDPTSVDEKLFF,TGTGCCACCAGTGATCCTACATCAGTCGATGAAAAACTGTTTTTT,-,TRBV24-1,TRBJ1-4,-
CASSAPGTDTQYF,TGTGCCAGCAGTGCTCCGGGGACAGATACGCAGTATTTT,-,TRBV6-1,TRBJ2-3,few
CASSMGLAGVQYF,TGTGCCAGCAGTATGGGACTAGCGGGAGTTCAGTACTTC,TRBD2,TRBV2,TRBJ2-5,few
CSARGDTGKPEAFF,TGCAGTGCTAGAGGTGATACAGGGAAACCAGAAGCTTTCTTT,-,TRBV20-1,TRBJ1-1,medium-sized
CASSPDRGATNEKLFF,TGTGCCAGCTCACCCGATCGGGGGGCAACTAATGAAAAACTGTTTTTT,-,TRBV18,TRBJ1-4,-
CSVEISLGGGYGYTF,TGCAGCGTTGAAATTTCTCTAGGGGGTGGCTATGGCTACACCTTC,-,TRBV29-1,TRBJ1-2,-
CASSLAWAGDTGELFF,TGTGCCAGCAGCTTAGCCTGGGCAGGGGACACCGGGGAGCTGTTTTTT,-,TRBV7-8,TRBJ2-2,-
CATSRDGSAVRGTQYF,TGTGCCACCAGCAGAGATGGGTCAGCGGTTCGGGGGACCCAGTACTTC,-,TRBV15,TRBJ2-5,-
CASSPFGGHIQYF,TGTGCCAGCAGCCCCTTCGGCGGGCACATTCAGTACTTC,-,TRBV12-3/TRBV12-4,TRBJ2-4,-
CASSSAGTGETQYF,TGTGCCAGCAGTAGCGCGGGAACCGGGGAGACCCAGTACTTC,-,TRBV6-2/TRBV6-3,TRBJ2-5,few
CASSRTGPGTGELFF,TGCGCCAGCAGCCGGACAGGGCCGGGGACCGGGGAGCTGTTTTTT,TRBD1,TRBV5-1,TRBJ2-2,-
CASSEPQPTFAGPYNEQFF,TGTGCCAGCAGTGAACCACAGCCCACCTTCGCGGGACCATACAATGAGCAGTTCTTC,-,TRBV25-1,TRBJ2-1,once
CAISERDTEQYF,TGTGCCATCAGTGAACGGGATACAGAGCAGTACTTC,-,TRBV10-3,TRBJ2-7,-
CASRVGTDTQYF,TGCGCCAGCAGGGTGGGCACAGATACGCAGTATTTT,-,TRBV5-1,TRBJ2-3,-
CSAHRGHLRAGELFF,TGCAGTGCGCATCGGGGGCATTTAAGGGCCGGGGAGCTGTTTTTT,-,TRBV20-1,TRBJ2-2,-
CASSYGTSGKPHEQFF,TGTGCCAGCAGCTACGGGACTAGCGGGAAACCCCATGAGCAGTTCTTC,TRBD2,TRBV4-2,TRBJ2-1,few
CASSIVFGQQETQYF,TGTGCCAGTAGTATAGTCTTCGGACAACAAGAGACCCAGTACTTC,-,TRBV19,TRBJ2-5,-
CASSDKAGGQETQYF,TGTGCCAGCAGTGACAAGGCGGGAGGGCAAGAGACCCAGTACTTC,TRBD2,TRBV6-4,TRBJ2-5,medium-sized
CSAREVERGDYGYTF,TGCAGTGCTAGAGAAGTGGAAAGGGGGGACTATGGCTACACCTTC,-,TRBV20-1,TRBJ1-2,few
CASSQVLATGELSF,TGCGCCAGCAGCCAAGTGCTAGCGACCGGGGAGCTGTCTTTT,-,TRBV4-3,TRBJ2-2,-
CASSLDSYNIQYF,TGTGCCAGCAGTTTAGACAGTTACAACATTCAGTACTTC,-,TRBV12-3/TRBV12-4,TRBJ2-4,few
CARAGGTDTQYF,TGTGCCCGGGCAGGGGGAACAGATACGCAGTATTTT,TRBD1,TRBV24-1,TRBJ2-3,once
CASSQDLEGRSWGTQYF,TGCGCCAGCAGCCAAGATCTTGAGGGAAGGAGTTGGGGTACGCAGTATTTT,-,TRBV4-3,TRBJ2-3,few
CASTIAGWPYNEQFF,TGCGCCAGCACAATAGCGGGGTGGCCCTACAATGAGCAGTTCTTC,TRBD2,TRBV5-1,TRBJ2-1,-
CASSPTLGIGQFF,TGTGCCAGCAGCCCGACTCTGGGGATCGGGCAGTTCTTC,-,TRBV3-1,TRBJ2-1,-